Listed below are T cell receptor beta chains from one sample, sequenced in a study of Ad26.COV2.S vaccination and SARS-CoV-2 variants. The repertoire was sequenced with immunoSEQ multiplex PCR; TCRdb's copy has only in-frame clones and lacks some. The sample records 440,000 or so clones, roughly 88% being singletons. The sample here was peripheral blood, taken in a trial of Ad26.COV2.S vaccine versus placebo. These receptors were taken from a person aged 18-60 years who received the Ad26.COV2.S COVID-19 vaccine or a placebo. CDR3s include the opening cysteine and the closing phenylalanine or tryptophan.

J gene	V gene	CDR3 protein
TRBJ2-2	TRBV7-9	CASSFGTGGGPGELFF
TRBJ1-2	TRBV2	CASSFNSNYGYTF
TRBJ2-3	TRBV24-1	CATSDNYHSPTDTQYF
TRBJ1-5	TRBV20-1	CSASPLGRDQPQHF
TRBJ2-6	TRBV11-1	CASSLLSGANVLTF
TRBJ2-1	TRBV6-5	CASSFRTSGNRNEQFF
TRBJ1-2	TRBV28	CASSQGNKNYGYTF
TRBJ2-7	TRBV5-1	CASRRAPGTGMLGLAGVGPYEQYF
TRBJ2-1	TRBV5-1	CASSLVSSGSFNEQFF
TRBJ2-3	TRBV2	CASTIRASGISHRAQYF
TRBJ1-5	TRBV7-2	CASSLDGDPNQPQHF
TRBJ2-1	TRBV4-2	CASSQRFRGQGTNNEQFF
TRBJ1-5	TRBV5-6	CASSDVTSNNQPQHF
TRBJ2-5	TRBV5-1	CASSLIPGGWQTQYF
TRBJ1-6	TRBV6-1	CASSEQGFGQSVSPLHF
TRBJ1-5	TRBV6-2/TRBV6-3	CASSQGRDGNQPQHF
TRBJ2-7	TRBV2	CASSEFWQSSYEQYF
TRBJ2-3	TRBV27	CASSTLAGAQYF
TRBJ1-1	TRBV4-1	CASSQGPGWKTEAFF
TRBJ1-5	TRBV6-6	CASSTLPGGQPQHF
TRBJ1-1	TRBV7-3	CASSLTSRGIAFF
TRBJ1-2	TRBV24-1	CATSAAGVPNYGYTF
TRBJ2-1	TRBV14	CASSQLAGTYNEQFF
TRBJ2-1	TRBV9	CASSVGVYNEQFF
TRBJ2-7	TRBV4-2	CASSQEGGLSSYEQYF
TRBJ1-4	TRBV2	CASSEEVGLLLFF
TRBJ2-2	TRBV7-3	CASSPTIPGELFF
TRBJ2-7	TRBV6-2/TRBV6-3	CASSYNSGGEYEQYF
TRBJ1-3	TRBV5-5	CASTSREGNTIYF
TRBJ2-3	TRBV6-6	CASNEGSGRGTDTQYF
TRBJ2-2	TRBV5-6	CASSPQWSSGTTGELFF
TRBJ2-2	TRBV9	CASSALGGNTGELFF
TRBJ2-7	TRBV5-6	CASSFSGVTYEQYF